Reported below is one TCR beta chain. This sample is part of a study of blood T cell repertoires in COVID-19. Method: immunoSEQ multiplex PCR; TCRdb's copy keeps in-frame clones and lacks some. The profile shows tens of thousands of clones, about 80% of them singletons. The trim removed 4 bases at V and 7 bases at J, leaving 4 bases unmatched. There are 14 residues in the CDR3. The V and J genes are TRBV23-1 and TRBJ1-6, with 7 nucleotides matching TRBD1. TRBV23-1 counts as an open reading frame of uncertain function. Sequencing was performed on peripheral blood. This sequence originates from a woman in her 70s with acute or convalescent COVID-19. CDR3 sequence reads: CASSRDRDNSPLHF. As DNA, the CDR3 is TGCGCCAGCAGTCGAGACAGGGACAATTCACCCCTCCACTTT.